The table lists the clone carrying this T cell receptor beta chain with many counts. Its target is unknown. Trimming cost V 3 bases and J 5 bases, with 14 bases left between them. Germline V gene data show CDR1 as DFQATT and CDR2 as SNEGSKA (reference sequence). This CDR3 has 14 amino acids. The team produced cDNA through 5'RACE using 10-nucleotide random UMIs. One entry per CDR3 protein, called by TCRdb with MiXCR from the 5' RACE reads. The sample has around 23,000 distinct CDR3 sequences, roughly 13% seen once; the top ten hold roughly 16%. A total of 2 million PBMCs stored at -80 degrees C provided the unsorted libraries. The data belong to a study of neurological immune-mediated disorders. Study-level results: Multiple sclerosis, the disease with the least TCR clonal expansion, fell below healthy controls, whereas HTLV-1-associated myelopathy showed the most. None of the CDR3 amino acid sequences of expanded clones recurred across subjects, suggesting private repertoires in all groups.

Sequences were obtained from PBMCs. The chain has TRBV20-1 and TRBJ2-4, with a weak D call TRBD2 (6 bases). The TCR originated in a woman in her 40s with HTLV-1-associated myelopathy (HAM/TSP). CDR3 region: CSARWGVGENIQYF. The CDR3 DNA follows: TGCAGTGCTAGGTGGGGGGTTGGTGAAAACATTCAGTACTTC.